The 8 T cell receptor beta chains below were found in one sample sequenced in a study of T cells in pancreatic ductal adenocarcinoma. Here immunoSEQ multiplex PCR was the method, and the copy in TCRdb shows in-frame clones only, minus some. The repertoire holds over 90,000 clones, roughly 96% seen once, with about 3% in the top ten. No neoadjuvant therapy was given to the selected pancreatic ductal adenocarcinoma patients before their surgery. The sample comprised PBMCs. Source of these receptors: a human donor with pancreatic ductal adenocarcinoma.

The rearrangement uses TRBV11-2 and TRBJ2-7, with 7 bases matching TRBD1. This CDR3 has 17 residues. CDR1 and CDR2 (germline): SGHAT, FQNNGV. Trimming cost V 2 bases and J 7 bases; bases outside gene matches: 17. As DNA, the CDR3 is TGTGCCAGCAGCTTAAGGCCGCCGACAGGGACCTCGGGGGAGCAGTACTTC. Residues: CASSLRPPTGTSGEQYF.

The rearrangement uses TRBV19 and TRBJ2-1, with 9 nucleotides matching TRBD2. J lost 6 bases, V lost 8 bases, and 8 bases had no gene match. Germline CDR1 and CDR2: LNHDA and SQIVND (reference sequence). The CDR3 is 14 residues long. CDR3 region: CASAVAGARNEQFF. The DNA for the CDR3 is TGTGCCAGTGCGGTAGCGGGAGCTCGCAATGAGCAGTTCTTC. The whole variable domain, remainder taken from reference TRBV19 and TRBJ2-1, is DGGITQSPKYLFRKEGQNVTLSCEQNLNHDAMYWYRQDPGQGLRLIYYSQIVNDFQKGDIAEGYSVSREKKESFPLTVTSAQKNPTAFYLCASAVAGARNEQFFGPGTRLTVL.

The sample holds a few counts of this clone. The chain couples TRBV6-6 to TRBJ2-7, with 12 bases aligning to TRBD1. Germline V gene data show CDR1 as MNHNY and CDR2 as SVGAGI (reference sequence). The CDR3 runs to 15 residues. Germline trimming cut 5 bases from V and 3 bases from J; bases unmatched to any gene: 5. CDR3 sequence (DNA): TGTGCCAGCAGTCCGGGACAGGGGGCTTTCTACGAGCAGTACTTC. Protein product: CASSPGQGAFYEQYF.

This chain joins TRBV7-9 and TRBJ1-4; 11 bases agree with TRBD1. This CDR3 comprises 15 residues. The trim removed 4 bases at V and 8 bases at J, leaving 6 bases unmatched. Germline loops: CDR1 SEHNR, CDR2 FQNEAQ (reference sequence). CDR3 nucleotide sequence: TGTGCCAGCAGCTCCGGACAGGGGGCAGGAGAAAAACTGTTTTTT. It specifies CASSSGQGAGEKLFF.

The chain recombines TRBV10-3 with TRBJ2-2, with D tentatively TRBD1 (6 bases). This CDR3 is built from 15 residues. Germline values: CDR1 ENHRY, CDR2 SYGVKD. The germline V and J ends were trimmed by 4 bases and 5 bases, with 14 bases remaining between them. The CDR3 region has the DNA TGTGCCATCAGTGCGACCGGGACAAGAACCGGGGAGCTGTTTTTT. Its translation is CAISATGTRTGELFF.

This clone appeared once. The chain uses TRBV28 and TRBJ2-7; 9 bases fit TRBD1. The germline gives CDR1 MDHEN, CDR2 SYDVKM. Trimming cost V 10 bases and J 5 bases; bases outside gene matches: 9. The CDR3 extends over 13 amino acids. The CDR3 sequence is CATPGQGLDEQYF. The CDR3 DNA is TGTGCCACCCCGGGACAGGGTCTCGACGAGCAGTACTTC.

This chain joins TRBV11-2 and TRBJ2-3; no clear D. Germline V gene sequence: CDR1 SGHAT, CDR2 FQNNGV. The CDR3 has 13 amino acids. With 5 bases removed from V and 2 bases from J, the gap between germline ends came to 8 bases. CDR3 protein: CASSLPLTDTQYF. Written as DNA, the CDR3 is TGTGCCAGCAGCCTTCCACTCACAGATACGCAGTATTTT.

CDR3 amino acids: CASQGGLDQETQYF. The CDR3, as DNA: TGTGCCAGCCAGGGGGGACTAGACCAAGAGACCCAGTACTTC. The chain combines TRBV18 with TRBJ2-5; D possibly corresponds to TRBD2 (8 bases). V shed 8 bases and J shed 0 bases, with 13 bases lying between them. The CDR3 totals 14 residues. Per germline, CDR1 KGHSH and CDR2 LQKENI.